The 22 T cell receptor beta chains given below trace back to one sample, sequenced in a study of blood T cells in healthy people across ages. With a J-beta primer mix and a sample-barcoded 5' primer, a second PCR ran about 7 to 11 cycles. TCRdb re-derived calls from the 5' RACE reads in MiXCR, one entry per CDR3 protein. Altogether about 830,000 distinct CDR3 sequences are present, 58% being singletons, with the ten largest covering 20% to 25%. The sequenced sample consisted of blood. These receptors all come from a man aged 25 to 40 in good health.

The CDR3 reads CAISDGPTDEQYF. The CDR3 DNA is TGTGCCATCAGTGATGGCCCGACGGATGAGCAGTACTTC. This chain links TRBV10-3 with TRBJ2-5, with unresolved D. This CDR3 is 13 amino acids long. Germline CDR1 reads ENHRY; CDR2 reads SYGVKD. Trimming pared 3 bases from V and 11 bases from J, leaving 16 bases between.

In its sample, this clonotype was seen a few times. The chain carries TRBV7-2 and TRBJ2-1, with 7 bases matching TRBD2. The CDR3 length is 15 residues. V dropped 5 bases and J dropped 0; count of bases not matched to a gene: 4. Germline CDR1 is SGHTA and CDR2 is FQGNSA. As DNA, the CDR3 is TGTGCCAGCAGCACCGGCGGGAGCTCCTACAATGAGCAGTTCTTC. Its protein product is CASSTGGSSYNEQFF.

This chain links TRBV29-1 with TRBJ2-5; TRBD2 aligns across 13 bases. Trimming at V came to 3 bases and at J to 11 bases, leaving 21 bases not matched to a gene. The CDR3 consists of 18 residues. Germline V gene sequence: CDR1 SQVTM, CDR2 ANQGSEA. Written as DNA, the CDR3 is TGCAGCGTTGAGCCTACCACGTTACTAGCGGGAGGGAGCAATGAGCAGTACTTC. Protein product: CSVEPTTLLAGGSNEQYF.

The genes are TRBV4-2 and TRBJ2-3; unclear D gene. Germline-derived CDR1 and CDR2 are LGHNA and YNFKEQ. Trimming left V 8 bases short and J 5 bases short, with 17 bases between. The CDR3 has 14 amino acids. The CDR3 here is CASVPGLGEDTQYF. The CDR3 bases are TGTGCCAGCGTGCCAGGCCTTGGGGAAGATACGCAGTATTTT.

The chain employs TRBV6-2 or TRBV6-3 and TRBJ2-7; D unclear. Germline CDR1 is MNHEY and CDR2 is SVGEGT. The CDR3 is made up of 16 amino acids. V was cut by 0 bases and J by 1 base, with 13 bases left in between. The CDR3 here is CASSYSLSYASYEQYF. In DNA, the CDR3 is TGTGCCAGCAGTTACTCTCTTTCATACGCGTCCTACGAGCAGTACTTC.

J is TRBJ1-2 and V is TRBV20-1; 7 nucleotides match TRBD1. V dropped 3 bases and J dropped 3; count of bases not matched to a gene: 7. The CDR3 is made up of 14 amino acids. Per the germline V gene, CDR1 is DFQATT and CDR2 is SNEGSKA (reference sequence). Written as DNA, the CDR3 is TGCAGTGCTAGGGAGGGGGCGCTTGACTATGGCTACACCTTC. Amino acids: CSAREGALDYGYTF.

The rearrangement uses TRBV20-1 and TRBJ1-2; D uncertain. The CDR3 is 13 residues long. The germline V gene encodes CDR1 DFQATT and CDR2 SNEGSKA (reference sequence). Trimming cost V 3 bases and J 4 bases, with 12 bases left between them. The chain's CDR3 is CSARVIQTYGYTF. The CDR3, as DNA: TGCAGTGCTAGGGTAATTCAAACCTATGGCTACACCTTC.

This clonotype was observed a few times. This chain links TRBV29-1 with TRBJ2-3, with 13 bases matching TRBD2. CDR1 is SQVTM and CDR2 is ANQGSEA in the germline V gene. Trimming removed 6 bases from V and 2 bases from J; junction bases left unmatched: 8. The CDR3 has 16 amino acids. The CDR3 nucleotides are TGCAGCGTAGAATTACTAGCGGGAGGGGCCACAGATACGCAGTATTTT. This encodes CSVELLAGGATDTQYF.

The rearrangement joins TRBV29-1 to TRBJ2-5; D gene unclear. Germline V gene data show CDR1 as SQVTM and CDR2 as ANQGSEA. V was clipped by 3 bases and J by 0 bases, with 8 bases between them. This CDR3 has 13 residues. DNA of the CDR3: TGCAGCGTTGACCCCAGGAACCAAGAGACCCAGTACTTC. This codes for CSVDPRNQETQYF.

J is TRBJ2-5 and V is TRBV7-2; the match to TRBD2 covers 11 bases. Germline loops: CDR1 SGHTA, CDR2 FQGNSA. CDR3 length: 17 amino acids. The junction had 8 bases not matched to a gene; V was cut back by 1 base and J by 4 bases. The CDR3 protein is CASSLGGGTSGLETQYF. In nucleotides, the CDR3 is TGTGCCAGCAGCTTAGGGGGCGGGACTAGCGGATTAGAGACCCAGTACTTC.

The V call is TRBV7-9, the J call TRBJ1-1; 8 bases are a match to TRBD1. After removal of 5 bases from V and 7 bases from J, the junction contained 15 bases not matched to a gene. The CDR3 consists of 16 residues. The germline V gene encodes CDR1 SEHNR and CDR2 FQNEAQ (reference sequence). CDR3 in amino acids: CASSARPGQEMNEAFF. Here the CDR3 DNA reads TGTGCCAGCAGCGCAAGACCGGGACAGGAAATGAATGAAGCTTTCTTT.

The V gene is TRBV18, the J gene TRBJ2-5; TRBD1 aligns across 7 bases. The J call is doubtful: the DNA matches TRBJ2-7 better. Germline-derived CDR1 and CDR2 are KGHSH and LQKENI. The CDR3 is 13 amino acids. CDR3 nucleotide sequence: TGTGCCAGCTCGTCCAGACAGGGACACGAGCAGTACTTC. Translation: CASSSRQGHEQYF.

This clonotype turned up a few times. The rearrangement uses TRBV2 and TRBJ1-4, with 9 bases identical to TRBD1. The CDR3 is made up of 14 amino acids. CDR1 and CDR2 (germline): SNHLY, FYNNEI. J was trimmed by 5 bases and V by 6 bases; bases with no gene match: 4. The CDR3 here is CASREGQGNEKLFF. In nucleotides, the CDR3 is TGTGCCAGCAGGGAGGGACAGGGCAATGAAAAACTGTTTTTT. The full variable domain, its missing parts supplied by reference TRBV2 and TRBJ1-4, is EPEVTQTPSHQVTQMGQEVILRCVPISNHLYFYWYRQILGQKVEFLVSFYNNEISEKSEIFDDQFSVERPDGSNFTLKIRSTKLEDSAMYFCASREGQGNEKLFFGSGTQLSVL.

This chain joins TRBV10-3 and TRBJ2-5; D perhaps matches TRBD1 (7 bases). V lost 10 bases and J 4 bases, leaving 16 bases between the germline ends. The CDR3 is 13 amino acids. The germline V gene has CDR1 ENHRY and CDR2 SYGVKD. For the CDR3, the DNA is TGTGCCACCCAGGGGGAGGTGGGAGAGACCCAGTACTTC. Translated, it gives CATQGEVGETQYF.

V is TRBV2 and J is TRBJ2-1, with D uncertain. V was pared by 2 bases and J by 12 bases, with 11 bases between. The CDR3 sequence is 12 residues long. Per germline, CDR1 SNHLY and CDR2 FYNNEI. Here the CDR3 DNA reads TGTGCCAGCAGTGAAAGCAGTCAACGGCAGTTCTTC. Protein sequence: CASSESSQRQFF.

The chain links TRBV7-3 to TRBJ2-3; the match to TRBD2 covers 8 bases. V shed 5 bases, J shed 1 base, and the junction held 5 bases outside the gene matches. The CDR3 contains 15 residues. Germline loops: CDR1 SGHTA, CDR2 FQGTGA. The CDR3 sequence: CASSPGGGRTDTQYF. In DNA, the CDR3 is TGTGCCAGCAGCCCCGGGGGGGGCCGCACAGATACGCAGTATTTT.

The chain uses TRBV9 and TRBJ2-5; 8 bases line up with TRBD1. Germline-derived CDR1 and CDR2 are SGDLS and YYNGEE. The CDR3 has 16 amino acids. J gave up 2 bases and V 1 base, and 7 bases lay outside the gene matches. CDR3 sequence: CASSVSGTGHQETQYF. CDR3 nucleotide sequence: TGTGCCAGCAGCGTATCAGGGACAGGTCATCAAGAGACCCAGTACTTC.

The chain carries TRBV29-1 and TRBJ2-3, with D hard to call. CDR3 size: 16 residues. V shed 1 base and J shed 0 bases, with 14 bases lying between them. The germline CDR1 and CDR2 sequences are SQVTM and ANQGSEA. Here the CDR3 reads CSVEVIGTVSTDTQYF. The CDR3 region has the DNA TGCAGCGTTGAAGTCATAGGTACAGTAAGCACAGATACGCAGTATTTT.

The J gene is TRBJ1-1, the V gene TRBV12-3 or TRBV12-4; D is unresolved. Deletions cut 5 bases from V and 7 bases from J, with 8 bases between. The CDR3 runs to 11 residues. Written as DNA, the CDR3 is TGTGCCAGCAGTCTCGGGCTTGAAGCTTTCTTT. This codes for CASSLGLEAFF.

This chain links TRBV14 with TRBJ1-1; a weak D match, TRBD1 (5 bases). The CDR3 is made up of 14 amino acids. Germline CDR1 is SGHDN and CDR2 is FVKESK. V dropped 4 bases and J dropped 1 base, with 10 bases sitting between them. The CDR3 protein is CASSRTFSNTEAFF. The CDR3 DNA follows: TGTGCCAGCAGCCGGACATTCTCGAACACTGAAGCTTTCTTT.

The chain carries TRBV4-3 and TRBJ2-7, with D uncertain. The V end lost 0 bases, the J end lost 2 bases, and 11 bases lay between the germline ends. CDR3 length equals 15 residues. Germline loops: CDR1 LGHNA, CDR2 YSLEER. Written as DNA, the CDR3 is TGCGCCAGCAGCCAAGATAACAAGGGTCCCTACGAGCAGTACTTC. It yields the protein CASSQDNKGPYEQYF.

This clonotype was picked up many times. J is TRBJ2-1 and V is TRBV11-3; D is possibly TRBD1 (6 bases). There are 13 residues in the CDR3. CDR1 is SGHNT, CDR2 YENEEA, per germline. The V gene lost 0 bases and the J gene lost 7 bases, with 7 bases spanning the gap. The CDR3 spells CASSLDQGNEQFF. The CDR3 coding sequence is TGTGCCAGCAGCTTAGATCAGGGGAATGAGCAGTTCTTC. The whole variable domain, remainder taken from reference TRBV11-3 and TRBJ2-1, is EAGVVQSPRYKIIEKKQPVAFWCNPISGHNTLYWYLQNLGQGPELLIRYENEEAVDDSQLPKDRFSAERLKGVDSTLKIQPAELGDSAVYLCASSLDQGNEQFFGPGTRLTVL.